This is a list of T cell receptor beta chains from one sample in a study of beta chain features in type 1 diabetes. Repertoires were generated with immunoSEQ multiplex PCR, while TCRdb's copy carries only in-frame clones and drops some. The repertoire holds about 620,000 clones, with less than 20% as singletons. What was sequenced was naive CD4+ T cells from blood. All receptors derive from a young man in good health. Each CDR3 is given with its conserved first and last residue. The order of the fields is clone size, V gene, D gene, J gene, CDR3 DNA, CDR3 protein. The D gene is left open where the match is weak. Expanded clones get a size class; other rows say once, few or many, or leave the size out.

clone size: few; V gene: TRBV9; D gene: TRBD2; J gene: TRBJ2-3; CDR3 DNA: TGTGCCAGCAGCGGGACTAGCGGATTAGATACGCAGTATTTT; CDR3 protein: CASSGTSGLDTQYF
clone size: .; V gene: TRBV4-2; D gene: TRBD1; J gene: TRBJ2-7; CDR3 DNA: TGTGCCAGCAGCCCGACAGGGTTCTACGAGCAGTACTTC; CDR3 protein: CASSPTGFYEQYF
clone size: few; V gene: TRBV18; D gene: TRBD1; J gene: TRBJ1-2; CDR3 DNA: TGTGCCAGCTCATCGGACAGGGTCTATGGCTACACCTTC; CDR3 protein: CASSSDRVYGYTF
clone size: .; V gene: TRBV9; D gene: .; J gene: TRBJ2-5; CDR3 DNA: TGTGCCAGCAGCGCCAGACAAGGGGGAGAGACCCAGTACTTC; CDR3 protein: CASSARQGGETQYF
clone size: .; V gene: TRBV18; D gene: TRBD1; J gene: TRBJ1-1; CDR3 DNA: TGTGCCAGCTCACCCCAGGGGGACACTGAAGCTTTCTTT; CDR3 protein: CASSPQGDTEAFF
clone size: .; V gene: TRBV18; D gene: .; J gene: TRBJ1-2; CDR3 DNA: TGTGCCAGCTCACCCTCAGGGTTTGGCTACACCTTC; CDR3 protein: CASSPSGFGYTF
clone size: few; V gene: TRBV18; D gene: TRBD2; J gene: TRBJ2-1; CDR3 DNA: TGTGCCAGCTCACTTGGGTTGCTAGCGGGCTCCTACAATGAGCAGTTCTTC; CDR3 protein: CASSLGLLAGSYNEQFF
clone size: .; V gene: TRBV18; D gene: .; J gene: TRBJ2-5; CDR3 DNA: TGTGCCAGCTCCCGAGGATATCAAGAGACCCAGTACTTC; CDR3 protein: CASSRGYQETQYF
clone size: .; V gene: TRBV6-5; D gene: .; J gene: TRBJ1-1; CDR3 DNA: TGTGCCAGCAGTTACTTACGTGAAGCTTTCTTT; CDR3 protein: CASSYLREAFF
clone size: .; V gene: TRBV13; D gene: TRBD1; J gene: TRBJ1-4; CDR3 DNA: TGTGCCAGCAGGGGACAGGGTTACGAAAAACTGTTTTTT; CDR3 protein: CASRGQGYEKLFF
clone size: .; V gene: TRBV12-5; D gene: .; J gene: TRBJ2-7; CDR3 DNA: TGTGCTAGTGGTTTGATAACGGACGGTTCGGGGGAGCAGTACTTC; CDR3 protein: CASGLITDGSGEQYF
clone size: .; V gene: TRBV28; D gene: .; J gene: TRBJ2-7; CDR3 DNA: TGTGCCAGCGGTTATCTGGAGGAGCAGTACTTC; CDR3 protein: CASGYLEEQYF
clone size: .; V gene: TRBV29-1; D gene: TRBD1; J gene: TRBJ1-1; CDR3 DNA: TGCAGCGTACCCGACAGGGACAACACTGAAGCTTTCTTT; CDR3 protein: CSVPDRDNTEAFF
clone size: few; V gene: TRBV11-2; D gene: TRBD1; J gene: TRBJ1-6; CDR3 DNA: TGTGCCAGCAGCTTAATCGGGGACAGGGTATTTTCACCCCTCCACTTT; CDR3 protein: CASSLIGDRVFSPLHF
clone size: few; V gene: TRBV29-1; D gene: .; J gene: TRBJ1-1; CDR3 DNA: TGCAGCACCGCCCTAGCTTTTTCTCTTGAAGCTTTCTTT; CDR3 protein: CSTALAFSLEAFF
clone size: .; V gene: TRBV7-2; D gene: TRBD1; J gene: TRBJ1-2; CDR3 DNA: TGTGCCAGCAGTCCAGTTACAGGGGGCTATGGCTACACCTTC; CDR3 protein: CASSPVTGGYGYTF
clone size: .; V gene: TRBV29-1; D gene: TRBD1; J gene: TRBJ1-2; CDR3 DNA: TGCAGCGCCGGCGGGACAGGGAACTATGGCTACACCTTC; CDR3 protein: CSAGGTGNYGYTF
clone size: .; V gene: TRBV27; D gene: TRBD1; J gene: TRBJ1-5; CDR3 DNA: TGTGCCAGCAGACAACAGGGGGCTGGCAATCAGCCCCAGCATTTT; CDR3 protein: CASRQQGAGNQPQHF
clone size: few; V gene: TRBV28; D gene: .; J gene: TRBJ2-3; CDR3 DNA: TGTGCCAGCAGTAGTGCTGCGGCAGGGAGGACAGATACGCAGTATTTT; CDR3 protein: CASSSAAAGRTDTQYF
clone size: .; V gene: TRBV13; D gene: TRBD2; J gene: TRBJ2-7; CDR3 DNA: TGTGCCAGCAGCCCTCGATTAGGGAGGGAGCCCTACGAGCAGTACTTC; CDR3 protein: CASSPRLGREPYEQYF
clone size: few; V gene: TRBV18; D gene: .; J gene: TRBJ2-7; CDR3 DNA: TGTGCCAGCTCACCACGGGGGACAATCCGGTCCTACGAGCAGTACTTC; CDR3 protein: CASSPRGTIRSYEQYF
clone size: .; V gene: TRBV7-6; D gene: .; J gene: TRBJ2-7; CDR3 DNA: TGTGCCAGCAGCTTTTTTGACGAGCAGTACTTC; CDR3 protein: CASSFFDEQYF
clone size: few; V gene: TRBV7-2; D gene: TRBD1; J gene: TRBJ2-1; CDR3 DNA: TGTGCCAGCAGCGATCGGACAGGGGGAAACTACAATGAGCAGTTCTTC; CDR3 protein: CASSDRTGGNYNEQFF
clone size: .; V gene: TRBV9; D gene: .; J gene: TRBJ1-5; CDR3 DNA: TGTGCCAGCAGCCCCAGCCGAAATAGCAATCAGCCCCAGCATTTT; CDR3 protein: CASSPSRNSNQPQHF
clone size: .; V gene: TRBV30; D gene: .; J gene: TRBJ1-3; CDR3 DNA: TGTGCCCGTTCTGTCCTGCCTGGAAACACCATATATTTT; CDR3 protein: CARSVLPGNTIYF
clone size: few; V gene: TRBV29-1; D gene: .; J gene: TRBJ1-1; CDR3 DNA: TGCAGCGTTGGGAATCCCCGGACAAACATGAACACTGAAGCTTTCTTT; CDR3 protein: CSVGNPRTNMNTEAFF
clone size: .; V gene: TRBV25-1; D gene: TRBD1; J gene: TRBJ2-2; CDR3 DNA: TGTGCCAGCAGTGGAGACAGGGTCACCGGGGAGCTGTTTTTT; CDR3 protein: CASSGDRVTGELFF
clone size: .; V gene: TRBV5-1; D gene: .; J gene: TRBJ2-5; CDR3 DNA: TGCGCCAGCAGCTTGGAAGGTCAGCAAGAGACCCAGTACTTC; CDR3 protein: CASSLEGQQETQYF